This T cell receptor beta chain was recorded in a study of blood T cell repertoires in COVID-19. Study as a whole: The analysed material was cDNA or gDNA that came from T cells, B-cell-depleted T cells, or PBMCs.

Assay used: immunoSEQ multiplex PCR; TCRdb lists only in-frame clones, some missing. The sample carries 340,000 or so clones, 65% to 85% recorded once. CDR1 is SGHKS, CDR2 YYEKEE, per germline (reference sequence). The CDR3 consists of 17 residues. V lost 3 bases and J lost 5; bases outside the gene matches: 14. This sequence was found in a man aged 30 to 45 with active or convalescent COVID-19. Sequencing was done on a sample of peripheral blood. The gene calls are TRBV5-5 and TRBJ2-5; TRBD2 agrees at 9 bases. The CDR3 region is CASSSQGSGGIAETQYF. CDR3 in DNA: TGTGCCAGCAGCTCCCAGGGTAGCGGGGGAATAGCGGAGACCCAGTACTTC.